The entry below gives a single T cell receptor beta chain sequence along with its context. What it binds is unknown. These data originate in a study of cytomegalovirus exposure and HLA in healthy donors. Study-wide findings and caveats: As a later analysis showed, a missense DCLRE1C variant was linked to trimming of TCR beta V- and J-genes. Published work reported that the classifier diagnosed cytomegalovirus status with high specificity and sensitivity.

The PCR ran on 60 Vbeta and 13 Jbeta primers. Per the authors' pipeline: Later, 80 million or so unique TCR beta chains were counted in an analysis, and some 10 million of them were shared. TCRdb's copy holds only in-frame clones and misses some; the assay was immunoSEQ multiplex PCR. That table gives V, J and clone size, and the DNA gave D and trimming. Of 100,000 to 150,000 clones listed, approximately 84% are singletons. Deletions cut 3 bases from V and 4 bases from J, with 16 bases between. This CDR3 has 15 residues. The germline V gene encodes CDR1 SQVTM and CDR2 ANQGSEA. The V call is TRBV29-1, the J call TRBJ2-1; possible D gene TRBD2, 5 bases. This TCR was recovered from a woman in her thirties or forties in good health and CMV-seronegative. Sequenced sample: PBMCs. CDR3 loop: CSVEAGSPKYNEQFF. Here the CDR3 DNA reads TGCAGCGTTGAGGCTGGGAGCCCTAAATACAATGAGCAGTTCTTC.